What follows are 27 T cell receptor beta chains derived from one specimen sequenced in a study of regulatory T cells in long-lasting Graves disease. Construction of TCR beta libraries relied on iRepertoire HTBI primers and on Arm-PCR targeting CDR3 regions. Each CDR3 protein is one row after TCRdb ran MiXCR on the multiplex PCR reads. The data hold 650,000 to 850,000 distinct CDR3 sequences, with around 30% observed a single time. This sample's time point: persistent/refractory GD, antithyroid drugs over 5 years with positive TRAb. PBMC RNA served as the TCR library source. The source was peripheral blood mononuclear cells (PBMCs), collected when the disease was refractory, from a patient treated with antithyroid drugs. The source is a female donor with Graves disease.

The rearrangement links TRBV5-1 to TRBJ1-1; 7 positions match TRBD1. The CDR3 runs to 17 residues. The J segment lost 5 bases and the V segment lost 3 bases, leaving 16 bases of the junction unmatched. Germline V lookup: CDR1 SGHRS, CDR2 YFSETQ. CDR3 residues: CASSYGQASIRGTEAFF. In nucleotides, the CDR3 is TGCGCCAGCAGCTACGGACAGGCGTCAATCAGAGGGACTGAAGCTTTCTTT.

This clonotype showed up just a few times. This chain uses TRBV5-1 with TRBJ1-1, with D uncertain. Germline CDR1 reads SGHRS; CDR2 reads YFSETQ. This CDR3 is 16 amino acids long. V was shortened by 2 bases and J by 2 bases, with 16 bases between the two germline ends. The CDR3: CASSFLSQQYNTEAFF. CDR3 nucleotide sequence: TGCGCCAGCAGCTTCCTATCCCAGCAATATAACACTGAAGCTTTCTTT.

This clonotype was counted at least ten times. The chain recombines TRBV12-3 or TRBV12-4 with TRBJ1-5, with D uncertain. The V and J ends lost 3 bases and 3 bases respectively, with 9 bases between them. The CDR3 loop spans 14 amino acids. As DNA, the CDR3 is TGTGCCAGCAGTTTTGGCAGAAACAATCAGCCCCAGCATTTT. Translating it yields CASSFGRNNQPQHF.

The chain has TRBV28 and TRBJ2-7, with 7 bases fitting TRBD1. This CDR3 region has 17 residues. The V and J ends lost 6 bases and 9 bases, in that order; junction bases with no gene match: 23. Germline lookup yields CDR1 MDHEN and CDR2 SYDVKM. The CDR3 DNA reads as TGTGCCAGCAGCCCCGCCGGGACAGAGGAATGGGGGTTCGGGCAGTACTTC. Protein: CASSPAGTEEWGFGQYF.

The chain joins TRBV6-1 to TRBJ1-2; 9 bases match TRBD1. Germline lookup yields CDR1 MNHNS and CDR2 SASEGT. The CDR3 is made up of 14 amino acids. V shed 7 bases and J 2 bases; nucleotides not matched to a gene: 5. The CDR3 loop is CASTRTGVNYGYTF. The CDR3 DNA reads TGTGCCAGCACTAGGACAGGGGTAAACTATGGCTACACCTTC.

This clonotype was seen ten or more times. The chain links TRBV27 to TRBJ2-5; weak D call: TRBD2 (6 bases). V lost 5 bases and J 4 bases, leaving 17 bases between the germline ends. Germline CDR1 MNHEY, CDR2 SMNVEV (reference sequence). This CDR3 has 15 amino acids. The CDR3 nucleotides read TGTGCCAGCAGTCCTCGGGACGGGAGCGGAGAGACCCAGTACTTC. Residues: CASSPRDGSGETQYF.

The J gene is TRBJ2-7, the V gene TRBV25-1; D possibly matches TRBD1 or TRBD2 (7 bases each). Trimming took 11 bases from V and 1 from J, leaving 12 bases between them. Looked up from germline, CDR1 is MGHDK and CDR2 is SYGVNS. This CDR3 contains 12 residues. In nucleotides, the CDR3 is TGTGCCCTCAGGGGGGGGTCCTACGAGCAGTACTTC. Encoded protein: CALRGGSYEQYF.

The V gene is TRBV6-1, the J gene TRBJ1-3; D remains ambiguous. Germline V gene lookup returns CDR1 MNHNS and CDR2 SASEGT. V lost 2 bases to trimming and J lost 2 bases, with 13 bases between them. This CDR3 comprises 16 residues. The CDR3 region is CASSESWGNPGNTIYF. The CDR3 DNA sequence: TGTGCCAGCAGTGAATCATGGGGAAACCCTGGAAACACCATATATTTT.

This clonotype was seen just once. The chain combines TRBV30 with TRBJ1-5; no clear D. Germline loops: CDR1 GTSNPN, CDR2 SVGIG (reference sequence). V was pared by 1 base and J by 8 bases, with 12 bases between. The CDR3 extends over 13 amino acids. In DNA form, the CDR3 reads TGTGCCTGGAGTGGCGCCATCGGGGAGCCCCAGCATTTT. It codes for CAWSGAIGEPQHF.

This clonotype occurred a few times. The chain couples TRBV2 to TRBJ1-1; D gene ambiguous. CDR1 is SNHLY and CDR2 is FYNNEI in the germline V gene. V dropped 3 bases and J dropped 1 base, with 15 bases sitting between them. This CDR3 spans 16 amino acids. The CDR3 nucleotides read TGTGCCAGCAGTGATGATCGGCTCACGAAGAACACTGAAGCTTTCTTT. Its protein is CASSDDRLTKNTEAFF.

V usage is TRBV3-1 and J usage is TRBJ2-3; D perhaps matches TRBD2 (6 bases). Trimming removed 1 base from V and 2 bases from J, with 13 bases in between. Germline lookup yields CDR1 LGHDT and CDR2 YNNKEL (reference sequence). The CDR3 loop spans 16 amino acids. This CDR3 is CASSQGAGHPTDTQYF. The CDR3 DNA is TGTGCCAGCAGCCAAGGAGCGGGCCACCCCACAGATACGCAGTATTTT.

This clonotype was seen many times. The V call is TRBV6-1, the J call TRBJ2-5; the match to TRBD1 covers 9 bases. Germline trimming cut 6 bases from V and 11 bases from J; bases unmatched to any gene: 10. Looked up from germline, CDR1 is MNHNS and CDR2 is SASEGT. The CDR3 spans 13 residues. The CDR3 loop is CASSPTGGVTQYF. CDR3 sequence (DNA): TGTGCCAGCAGCCCTACAGGGGGCGTAACTCAGTACTTC.

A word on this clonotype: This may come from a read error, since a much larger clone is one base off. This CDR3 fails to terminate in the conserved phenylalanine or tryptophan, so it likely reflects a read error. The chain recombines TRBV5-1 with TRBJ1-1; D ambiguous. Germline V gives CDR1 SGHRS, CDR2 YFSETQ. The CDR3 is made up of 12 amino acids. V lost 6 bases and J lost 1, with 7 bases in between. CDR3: CASTATNTEAFS. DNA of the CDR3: TGCGCCAGCACCGCGACGAACACTGAAGCTTTCTCT.

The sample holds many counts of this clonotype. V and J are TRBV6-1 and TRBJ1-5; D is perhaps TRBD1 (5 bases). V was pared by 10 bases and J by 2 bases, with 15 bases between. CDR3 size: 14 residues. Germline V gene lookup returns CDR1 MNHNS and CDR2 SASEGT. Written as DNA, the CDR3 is TGTGCCACCAAGGACACTCTTGGCAATCAGCCCCAGCATTTT. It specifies CATKDTLGNQPQHF.

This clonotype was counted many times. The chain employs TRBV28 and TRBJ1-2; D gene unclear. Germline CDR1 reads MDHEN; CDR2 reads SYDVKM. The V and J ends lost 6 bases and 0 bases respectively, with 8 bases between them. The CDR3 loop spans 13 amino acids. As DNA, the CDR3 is TGTGCCAGCAGGTCTCGGTCTAACTATGGCTACACCTTC. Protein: CASRSRSNYGYTF.

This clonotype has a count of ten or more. The CDR3 loop reads CASSARVNYGYTF. DNA of the CDR3: TGTGCCAGCAGTGCCAGGGTCAACTATGGCTACACCTTC. The gene calls are TRBV6-1 and TRBJ1-2; possibly TRBD1 for D (5 bases). V gave up 4 bases and J gave up 2 bases, with 8 bases separating them. CDR1 and CDR2 (germline): MNHNS, SASEGT. The CDR3 has 13 residues.

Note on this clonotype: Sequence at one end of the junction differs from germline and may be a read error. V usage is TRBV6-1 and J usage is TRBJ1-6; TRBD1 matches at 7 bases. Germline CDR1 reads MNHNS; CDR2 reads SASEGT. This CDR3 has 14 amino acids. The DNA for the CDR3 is TGTGCCAGCCATCCGGAGGGGGCTTCTTCACCCTTCCACTTT. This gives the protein CASHPEGASSPFHF.

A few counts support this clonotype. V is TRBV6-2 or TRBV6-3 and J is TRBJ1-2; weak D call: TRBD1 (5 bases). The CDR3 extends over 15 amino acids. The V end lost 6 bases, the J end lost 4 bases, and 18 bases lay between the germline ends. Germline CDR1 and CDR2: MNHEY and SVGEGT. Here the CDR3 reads CASRTYRTGPYGYTF. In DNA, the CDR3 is TGTGCCAGCAGAACATACAGGACCGGCCCCTATGGCTACACCTTC.

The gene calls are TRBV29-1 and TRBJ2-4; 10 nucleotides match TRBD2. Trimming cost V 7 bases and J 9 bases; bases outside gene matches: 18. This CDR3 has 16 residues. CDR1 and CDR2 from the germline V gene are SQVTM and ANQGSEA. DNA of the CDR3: TGCAGCGCCACTCGGACCCTAGCGGGAGAGAGCGGCATTCAGTACTTC. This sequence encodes CSATRTLAGESGIQYF.

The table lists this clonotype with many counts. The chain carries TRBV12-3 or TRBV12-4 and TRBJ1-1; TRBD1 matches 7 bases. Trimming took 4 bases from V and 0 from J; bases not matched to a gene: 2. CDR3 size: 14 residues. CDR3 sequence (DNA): TGTGCCAGCAGTTCGACAGGGCTGAACACTGAAGCTTTCTTT. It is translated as CASSSTGLNTEAFF.

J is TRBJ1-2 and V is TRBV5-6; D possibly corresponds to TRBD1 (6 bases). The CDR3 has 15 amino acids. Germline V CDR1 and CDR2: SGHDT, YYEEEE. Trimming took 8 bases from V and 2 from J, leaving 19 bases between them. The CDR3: CASYPTGPINYGYTF. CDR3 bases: TGTGCCAGTTACCCCACAGGGCCCATCAACTATGGCTACACCTTC.

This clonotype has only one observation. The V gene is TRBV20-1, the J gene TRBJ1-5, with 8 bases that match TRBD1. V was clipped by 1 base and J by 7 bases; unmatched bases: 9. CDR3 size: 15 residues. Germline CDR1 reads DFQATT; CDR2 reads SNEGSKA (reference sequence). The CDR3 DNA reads TGCAGTGCTAGAGCCGGACAGGGCCACAGCCAGCCCCAGCATTTT. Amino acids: CSARAGQGHSQPQHF.

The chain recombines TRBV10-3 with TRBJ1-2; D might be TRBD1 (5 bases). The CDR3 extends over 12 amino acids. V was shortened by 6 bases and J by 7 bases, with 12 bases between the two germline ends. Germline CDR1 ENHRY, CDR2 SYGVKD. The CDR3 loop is CAISSSGIGYTF. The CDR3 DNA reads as TGTGCCATCAGCTCTTCAGGGATTGGCTACACCTTC.

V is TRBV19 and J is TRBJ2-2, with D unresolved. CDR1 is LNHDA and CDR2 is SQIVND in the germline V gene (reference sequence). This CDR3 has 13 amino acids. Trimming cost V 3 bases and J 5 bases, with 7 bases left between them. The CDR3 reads CASSISITGELFF. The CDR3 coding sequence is TGTGCCAGTAGTATTAGTATTACCGGGGAGCTGTTTTTT.

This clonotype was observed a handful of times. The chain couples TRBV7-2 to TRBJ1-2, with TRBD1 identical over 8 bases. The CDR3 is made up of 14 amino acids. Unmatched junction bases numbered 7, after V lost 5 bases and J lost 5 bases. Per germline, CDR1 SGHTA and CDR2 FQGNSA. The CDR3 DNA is TGTGCCAGCAGCGATAGGACAGGGTCGTATGGCTACACCTTC. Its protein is CASSDRTGSYGYTF.

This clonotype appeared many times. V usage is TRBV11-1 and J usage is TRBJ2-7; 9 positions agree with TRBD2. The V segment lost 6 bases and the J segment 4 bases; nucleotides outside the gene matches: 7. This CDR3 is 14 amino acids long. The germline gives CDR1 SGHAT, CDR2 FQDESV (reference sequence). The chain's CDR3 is CASSSAGGPYEQYF. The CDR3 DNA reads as TGTGCCAGCAGTTCGGCGGGAGGGCCGTACGAGCAGTACTTC.

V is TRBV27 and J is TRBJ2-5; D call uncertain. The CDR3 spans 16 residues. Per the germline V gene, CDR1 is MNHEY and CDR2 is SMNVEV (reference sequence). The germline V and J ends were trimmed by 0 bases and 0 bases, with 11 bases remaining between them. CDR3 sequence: CASSLSMRLYQETQYF. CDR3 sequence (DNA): TGTGCCAGCAGTTTATCGATGAGGTTGTACCAAGAGACCCAGTACTTC.